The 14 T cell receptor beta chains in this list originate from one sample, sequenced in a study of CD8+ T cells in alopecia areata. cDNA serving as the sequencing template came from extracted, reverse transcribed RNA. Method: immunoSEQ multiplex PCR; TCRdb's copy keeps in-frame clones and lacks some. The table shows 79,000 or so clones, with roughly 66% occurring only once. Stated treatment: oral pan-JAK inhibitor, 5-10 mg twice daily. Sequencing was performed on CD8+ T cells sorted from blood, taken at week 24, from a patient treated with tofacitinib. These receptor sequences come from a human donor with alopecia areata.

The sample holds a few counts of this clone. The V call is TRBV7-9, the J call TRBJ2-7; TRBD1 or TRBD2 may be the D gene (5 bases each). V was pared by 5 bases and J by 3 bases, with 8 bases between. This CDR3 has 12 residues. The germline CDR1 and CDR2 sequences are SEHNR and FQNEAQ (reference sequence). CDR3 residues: CASSLGDYEQYF. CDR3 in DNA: TGTGCCAGCAGCCTGGGGGACTACGAGCAGTACTTC. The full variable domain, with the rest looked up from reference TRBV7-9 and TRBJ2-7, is DTGVSQNPRHKITKRGQNVTFRCDPISEHNRLYWYRQTLGQGPEFLTYFQNEAQLEKSRLLSDRFSAERPKGSFSTLEIQRTEQGDSAMYLCASSLGDYEQYFGPGTRLTVT.

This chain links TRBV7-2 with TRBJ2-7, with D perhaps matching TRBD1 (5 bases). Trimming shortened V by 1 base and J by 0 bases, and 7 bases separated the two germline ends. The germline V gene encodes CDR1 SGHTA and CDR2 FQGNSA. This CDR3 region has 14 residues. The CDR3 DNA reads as TGTGCCAGCAGCTTAGAGACAGCCTCCTACGAGCAGTACTTC. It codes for CASSLETASYEQYF.

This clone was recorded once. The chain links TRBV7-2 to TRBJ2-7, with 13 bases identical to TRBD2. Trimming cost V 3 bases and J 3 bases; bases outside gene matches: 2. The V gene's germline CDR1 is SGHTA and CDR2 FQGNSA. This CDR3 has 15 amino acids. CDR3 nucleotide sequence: TGTGCCAGCAGCTTGGGACTAGCGGGGAGCTACGAGCAGTACTTC. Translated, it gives CASSLGLAGSYEQYF.

The CDR3 region has the DNA TGCAGCGTTGGTGACACCCAAAGAGATGGCTACACCTTC. It yields the protein CSVGDTQRDGYTF. The genes are TRBV29-1 and TRBJ1-2; no clear D gene. This CDR3 has 13 amino acids. The ends were cut back, 4 bases at V and 6 bases at J, with 15 bases in the middle. Germline V gives CDR1 SQVTM, CDR2 ANQGSEA. The full variable domain, completed using reference TRBV29-1 and TRBJ1-2, is SAVISQKPSRDICQRGTSLTIQCQVDSQVTMMFWYRQQPGQSLTLIATANQGSEATYESGFVIDKFPISRPNLTFSTLTVSNMSPEDSSIYLCSVGDTQRDGYTFGSGTRLTVV.

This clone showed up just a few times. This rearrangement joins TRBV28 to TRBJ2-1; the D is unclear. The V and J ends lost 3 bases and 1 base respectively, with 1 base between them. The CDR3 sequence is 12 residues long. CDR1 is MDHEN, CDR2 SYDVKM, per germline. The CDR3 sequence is CASSFSYNEQFF. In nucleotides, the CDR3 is TGTGCCAGCAGTTTTTCCTACAATGAGCAGTTCTTC.

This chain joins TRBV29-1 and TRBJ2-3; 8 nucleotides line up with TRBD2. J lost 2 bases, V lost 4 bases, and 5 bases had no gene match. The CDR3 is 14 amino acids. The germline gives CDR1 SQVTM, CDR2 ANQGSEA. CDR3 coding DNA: TGCAGCGTTGTTGGTAGCGGGGACACAGATACGCAGTATTTT. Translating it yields CSVVGSGDTDTQYF.

The CDR3 sequence is CASSTGTVGSNQPQHF. In DNA form, the CDR3 reads TGTGCCAGCAGCACCGGGACAGTTGGTAGCAATCAGCCCCAGCATTTT. The rearrangement joins TRBV7-6 to TRBJ1-5; 7 positions agree with TRBD1. CDR3 length equals 16 residues. Germline-derived CDR1 and CDR2 are SGHVS and FNYEAQ. V lost 5 bases, J lost 0 bases, and 7 bases stayed unmatched.

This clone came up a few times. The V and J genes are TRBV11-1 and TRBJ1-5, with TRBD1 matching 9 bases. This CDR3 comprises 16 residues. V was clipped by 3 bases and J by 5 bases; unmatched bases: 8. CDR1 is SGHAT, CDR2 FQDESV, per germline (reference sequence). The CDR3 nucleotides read TGTGCCAGCAGCTTTCACCGGGACAGGGAACATCAGCCCCAGCATTTT. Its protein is CASSFHRDREHQPQHF.

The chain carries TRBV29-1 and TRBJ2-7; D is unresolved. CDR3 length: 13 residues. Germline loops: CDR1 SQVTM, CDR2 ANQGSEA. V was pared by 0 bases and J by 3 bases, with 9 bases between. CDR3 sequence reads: CSVEEESFYEQYF. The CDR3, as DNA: TGCAGCGTTGAAGAGGAGAGTTTCTACGAGCAGTACTTC.

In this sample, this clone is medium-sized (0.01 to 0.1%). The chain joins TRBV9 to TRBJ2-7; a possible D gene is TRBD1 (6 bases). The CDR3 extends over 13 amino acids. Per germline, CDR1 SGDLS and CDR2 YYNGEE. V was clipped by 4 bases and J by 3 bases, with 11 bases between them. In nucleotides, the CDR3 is TGTGCCAGCAGCACTAACAGGGACTACGAGCAGTACTTC. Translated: CASSTNRDYEQYF. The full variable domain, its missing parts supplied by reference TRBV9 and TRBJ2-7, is DSGVTQTPKHLITATGQRVTLRCSPRSGDLSVYWYQQSLDQGLQFLIQYYNGEERAKGNILERFSAQQFPDLHSELNLSSLELGDSALYFCASSTNRDYEQYFGPGTRLTVT.

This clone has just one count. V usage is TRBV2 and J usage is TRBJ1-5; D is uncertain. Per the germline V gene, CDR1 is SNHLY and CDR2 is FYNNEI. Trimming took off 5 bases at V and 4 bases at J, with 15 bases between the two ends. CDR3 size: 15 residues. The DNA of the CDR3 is TGTGCCAGCAGTTGGCGGGTCTTACAAAATCAGCCCCAGCATTTT. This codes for CASSWRVLQNQPQHF.

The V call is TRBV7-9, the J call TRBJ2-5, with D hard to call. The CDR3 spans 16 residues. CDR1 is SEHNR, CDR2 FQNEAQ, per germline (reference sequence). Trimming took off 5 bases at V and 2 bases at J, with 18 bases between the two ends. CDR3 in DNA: TGTGCCAGCAGCGGCCAAGGGCTGGTGGGGCAAGAGACCCAGTACTTC. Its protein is CASSGQGLVGQETQYF. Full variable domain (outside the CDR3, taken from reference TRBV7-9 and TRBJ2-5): DTGVSQNPRHKITKRGQNVTFRCDPISEHNRLYWYRQTLGQGPEFLTYFQNEAQLEKSRLLSDRFSAERPKGSFSTLEIQRTEQGDSAMYLCASSGQGLVGQETQYFGPGTRLLVL.

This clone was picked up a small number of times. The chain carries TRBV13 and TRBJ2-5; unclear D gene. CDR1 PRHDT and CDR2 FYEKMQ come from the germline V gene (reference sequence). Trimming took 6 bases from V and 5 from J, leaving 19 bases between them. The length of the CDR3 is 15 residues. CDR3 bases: TGTGCCAGCAGTCCAGGACCTGGGCTAAAGGAGACCCAGTACTTC. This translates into CASSPGPGLKETQYF.

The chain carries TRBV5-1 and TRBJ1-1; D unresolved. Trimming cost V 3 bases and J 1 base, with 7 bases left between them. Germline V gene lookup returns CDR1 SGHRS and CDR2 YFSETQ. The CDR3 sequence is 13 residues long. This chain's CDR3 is CASSSRGNTEAFF. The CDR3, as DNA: TGCGCCAGCAGCTCCCGGGGGAACACTGAAGCTTTCTTT.